Listed below are T cell receptor beta chains from one sample, sequenced in a study of blood T cell repertoires in COVID-19. Measured with immunoSEQ multiplex PCR; TCRdb has only the in-frame clones, and not every one. The table shows 68,000 or so clones, with 79% occurring only once. Input material: peripheral blood. The receptors here all came from a human donor in a cohort sampled during active COVID-19. The CDR3 runs from the conserved cysteine through the conserved F or W. D genes are given only for firm matches. Only part of the rows carry a size: once, few, many, or a class if the clone is expanded.

>.|TRBJ2-6|.|TRBV27
CASSPAGTPLPGANVLTF
TGTGCCAGCAGTCCGGCCGGGACTCCCTTACCTGGGGCCAACGTCCTGACTTTC
>.|TRBJ2-7|TRBD1|TRBV7-9
CASSTGTGGSYEQYF
TGTGCCAGCAGCACCGGGACAGGGGGCTCCTACGAGCAGTACTTC
>.|TRBJ1-1|.|TRBV12-3/TRBV12-4
CASSVGRGEAFF
TGTGCCAGCAGCGTGGGGAGGGGCGAAGCTTTCTTT
>.|TRBJ2-5|TRBD1|TRBV10-3
CAISQGEETQYF
TGTGCCATCAGCCAGGGGGAAGAGACCCAGTACTTC
>.|TRBJ1-1|TRBD1|TRBV12-3/TRBV12-4
CASEDRGVTEAFF
TGTGCCAGTGAGGACAGGGGGGTGACTGAAGCTTTCTTT
>few|TRBJ1-6|TRBD1|TRBV7-2
CASSLAPGGAGNSPLHF
TGTGCCAGCAGCTTAGCGCCAGGGGGCGCCGGTAATTCACCCCTCCACTTT
>.|TRBJ2-7|TRBD1|TRBV4-2
CASSQEAGQGYYEQYF
TGTGCCAGCAGCCAAGAGGCGGGACAGGGCTACTACGAGCAGTACTTC
>many|TRBJ1-6|.|TRBV4-3
CASSQEWQGESPLHF
TGCGCCAGCAGCCAAGAGTGGCAGGGCGAATCACCCCTCCACTTT
>.|TRBJ2-7|.|TRBV7-6
CASSSTSYEQYF
TGTGCCAGCAGCTCGACTTCCTACGAGCAGTACTTC
>.|TRBJ1-1|TRBD1|TRBV11-3
CASSLAGGSNTEAFF
TGTGCCAGCAGCTTAGCAGGGGGATCAAACACTGAAGCTTTCTTT
>.|TRBJ2-2|.|TRBV5-1
CASSLFSGTGELFF
TGCGCCAGCAGCTTGTTCAGCGGCACCGGGGAGCTGTTTTTT
>.|TRBJ2-5|TRBD2|TRBV5-1
CASSLPSGRPETQYF
TGCGCCAGCAGCTTGCCTAGCGGGAGACCAGAGACCCAGTACTTC
>.|TRBJ2-3|TRBD2|TRBV19
CASRGRVTDTQYF
TGTGCCAGTCGCGGGAGGGTCACAGATACGCAGTATTTT
>.|TRBJ1-2|TRBD1|TRBV19
CASSQGQGRFDYGYTF
TGTGCCAGTAGTCAAGGACAGGGGAGGTTCGACTATGGCTACACCTTC
>.|TRBJ2-3|.|TRBV15
CATSKRGGGLDTQYF
TGTGCCACCAGCAAAAGAGGCGGAGGGTTAGATACGCAGTATTTT
>.|TRBJ2-7|.|TRBV28
CASSPAGYEQYF
TGTGCCAGCAGCCCAGCAGGGTACGAGCAGTACTTC
>.|TRBJ2-7|TRBD2|TRBV13
CASSLGQGSGPVPSYEQYF
TGTGCCAGCAGCTTAGGCCAGGGTAGCGGGCCGGTCCCCTCCTACGAGCAGTACTTC
>.|TRBJ2-7|.|TRBV3-1/TRBV3-2
CASSHGRSGEQYF
TGTGCCAGCAGCCATGGTCGGTCGGGTGAGCAGTACTTC
>.|TRBJ1-5|.|TRBV6-6
CASSPLGRDNQPQHF
TGTGCCAGCAGTCCCCTCGGCAGGGACAATCAGCCCCAGCATTTT
>once|TRBJ2-1|.|TRBV10-3
CAISESNRNYNEQFF
TGTGCCATCAGTGAGTCGAACAGGAACTACAATGAGCAGTTCTTC
>.|TRBJ1-1|.|TRBV18
CASSPLEVPNTEAFF
TGTGCCAGCTCACCACTGGAGGTCCCGAACACTGAAGCTTTCTTT
>.|TRBJ1-2|TRBD1|TRBV6-5
CASRGQGTNYGYTF
TGTGCCAGCAGGGGACAGGGGACTAACTATGGCTACACCTTC
>.|TRBJ1-5|TRBD1|TRBV19
CASSIHQGGQPQHF
TGTGCCAGTAGTATTCATCAGGGGGGTCAGCCCCAGCATTTT
>.|TRBJ2-7|TRBD1|TRBV14
CASSRGQGVYEQYF
TGTGCCAGCAGCCGGGGACAGGGTGTCTACGAGCAGTACTTC
>.|TRBJ2-2|TRBD2|TRBV11-3
CASSLGAAGGSTGELFF
TGTGCCAGCAGCTTAGGGGCGGCGGGGGGGAGCACCGGGGAGCTGTTTTTT
>.|TRBJ2-1|TRBD2|TRBV5-1
CASSLGLAGGTEQFF
TGCGCCAGCAGCTTAGGACTAGCGGGAGGCACTGAGCAGTTCTTC
>.|TRBJ2-2|TRBD1|TRBV4-2
CASSPRTGSRAVDTGELFF
TGTGCCAGCAGCCCCAGGACAGGGAGCCGCGCCGTGGACACCGGGGAGCTGTTTTTT
>once|TRBJ2-7|TRBD2|TRBV6-2/TRBV6-3
CASSYSLAGVVEQYF
TGTGCCAGCAGTTACTCACTAGCGGGAGTAGTGGAGCAGTACTTC
>.|TRBJ2-6|TRBD1|TRBV7-8
CASSARDRALFSGANVLTF
TGTGCCAGCAGCGCCCGGGACAGGGCCCTTTTCTCTGGGGCCAACGTCCTGACTTTC
>once|TRBJ2-7|.|TRBV6-5
CASSYGAESYEQYF
TGTGCCAGCAGTTACGGGGCGGAGTCCTACGAGCAGTACTTC
>.|TRBJ1-3|.|TRBV30
CAWAYSGNTIYF
TGTGCCTGGGCCTACAGTGGAAACACCATATATTTT
>.|TRBJ2-1|.|TRBV3-1/TRBV3-2
CASSQQSTGNEQFF
TGTGCCAGCAGCCAGCAATCCACAGGGAATGAGCAGTTCTTC
>.|TRBJ1-1|.|TRBV4-3
CASSQEGGTEAFF
TGCGCCAGCAGCCAAGAGGGGGGCACTGAAGCTTTCTTT
>few|TRBJ1-2|.|TRBV9
CASGGNSDGPSYTF
TGTGCCAGCGGGGGGAACTCGGACGGGCCCAGCTACACCTTC